Following are 29 T cell receptor beta chains from one sample sequenced in a study of blood T cell repertoires in COVID-19. TCRdb's copy holds only in-frame clones and misses some; the assay was immunoSEQ multiplex PCR. The sample records some 300,000 clones, nearly 90% being singletons. The sequenced sample consisted of PBMCs or T cells enriched from blood (not recorded which). Receptor source: a woman aged 50 to 60 who had been exposed to COVID-19.

The rearrangement joins TRBV29-1 to TRBJ1-4; perhaps TRBD1 as D (6 bases). Germline values: CDR1 SQVTM, CDR2 ANQGSEA. CDR3 size: 13 residues. Trimming cost V 7 bases and J 8 bases, with 17 bases left between them. DNA of the CDR3: TGCAGCGCAGCGGGGGGCCCATCAGAAAAACTGTTTTTT. It codes for CSAAGGPSEKLFF.

The CDR3 loop is CASSQEWQVKGQYF. CDR3 DNA: TGTGCCAGCAGCCAAGAGTGGCAGGTGAAAGGGCAGTACTTC. This chain uses TRBV3-1 (or the pseudogene TRBV3-2) with TRBJ2-7; the D is unclear. Germline lookup yields CDR1 LGHDT and CDR2 YNNKEL (reference sequence). This CDR3 comprises 14 residues. Trimming shortened V by 0 bases and J by 9 bases, and 15 bases separated the two germline ends.

The chain is built from TRBV24-1 and TRBJ2-5; 14 nucleotides match TRBD2. The CDR3 sequence is 19 residues long. Germline V gene data show CDR1 as KGHDR and CDR2 as SFDVKD. Losses at the gene ends were 6 bases for V and 1 base for J; bases not matched to a gene: 12. Here the CDR3 reads CATSIWQRTSGGFQETQYF. CDR3 sequence (DNA): TGTGCCACCAGTATTTGGCAGAGGACTAGCGGGGGGTTCCAAGAGACCCAGTACTTC.

The V gene is TRBV28, the J gene TRBJ1-5; 10 positions agree with TRBD1. CDR3 length equals 16 residues. Germline V gene sequence: CDR1 MDHEN, CDR2 SYDVKM. V lost 5 bases to trimming and J lost 4 bases; unmatched junction nucleotides: 8. CDR3 protein: CASSPYGQGENQPQHF. The DNA of the CDR3 is TGTGCCAGCAGTCCCTATGGACAGGGGGAAAATCAGCCCCAGCATTTT.

The chain combines TRBV28 with TRBJ2-1; 11 bases map to TRBD2. V gave up 3 bases and J gave up 9 bases; unmatched junction bases: 7. Germline loops: CDR1 MDHEN, CDR2 SYDVKM. The CDR3 spans 15 residues. As DNA, the CDR3 is TGTGCCAGCAGTTTGATTAGCGGGGGGGGCGGTGAGCAGTTCTTC. It translates to CASSLISGGGGEQFF.

Concerning this clone: Different DNA sequences within this sample yield the same CDR3. The chain recombines TRBV5-1 with TRBJ2-5, with 8 positions matching TRBD1. The CDR3 sequence is 14 residues long. Germline-derived CDR1 and CDR2 are SGHRS and YFSETQ. Trimming at V came to 4 bases and at J to 1 base, leaving 3 bases not matched to a gene. The CDR3 sequence: CASSLGQGQETQYF. Written as DNA, the CDR3 is TGCGCCAGCAGCCTAGGACAGGGCCAAGAGACCCAGTACTTC.

In DNA, the CDR3 is TGTGCCAGCAGTTTAATCGGCGGGGTCTACGAGCAGTACTTC. It yields the protein CASSLIGGVYEQYF. The rearrangement uses TRBV28 and TRBJ2-7; TRBD2 might be the D (6 bases). CDR1 and CDR2 from the germline V gene are MDHEN and SYDVKM. The CDR3 extends over 14 amino acids. V dropped 2 bases and J dropped 3 bases, with 11 bases sitting between them.

The V gene is TRBV5-4, the J gene TRBJ1-2, with TRBD1 matching over 9 bases. In germline, CDR1 is SGHNT, CDR2 YYREEE (reference sequence). The V and J ends lost 0 bases and 13 bases, in that order; junction bases with no gene match: 16. The CDR3 spans 16 residues. CDR3 amino acids: CASSLAGNRGPTLGTF. The CDR3 coding sequence is TGTGCCAGCAGCTTGGCCGGTAACAGGGGGCCGACATTAGGCACCTTC. The full variable domain, rest sourced from reference TRBV5-4 and TRBJ1-2, is ETGVTQSPTHLIKTRGQQVTLRCSSQSGHNTVSWYQQALGQGPQFIFQYYREEENGRGNFPPRFSGLQFPNYSSELNVNALELDDSALYLCASSLAGNRGPTLGTFGSGTRLTVV.

This sequence joins TRBV28 and TRBJ2-7; D remains ambiguous. V lost 6 bases and J lost 1, with 19 bases in between. Germline V gene data show CDR1 as MDHEN and CDR2 as SYDVKM. CDR3 size: 16 residues. DNA of the CDR3: TGTGCCAGCAGCTCCCCCGCCGGTATTCCTTCCTACGAGCAGTACTTC. The encoded protein is CASSSPAGIPSYEQYF.

This clone has just one count. The CDR3 loop is CTASWTDSYEQYF. The CDR3 DNA reads as TGCACCGCTAGTTGGACAGACTCCTACGAGCAGTACTTC. J is TRBJ2-7 and V is TRBV20-1, with D tentatively TRBD1 (6 bases). Germline values: CDR1 DFQATT, CDR2 SNEGSKA (reference sequence). The CDR3 covers 13 residues.

The chain has TRBV5-1 and TRBJ2-7; a weak D match, TRBD2 (7 bases). The V end was cut by 0 bases, the J end by 2 bases, with 24 bases between. Germline V gene sequence: CDR1 SGHRS, CDR2 YFSETQ. The CDR3 length is 19 residues. The CDR3 nucleotides read TGCGCCAGCAGCTTGGCTGTGCTAGGCGGGGGCCGAACCCCCTACGAGCAGTACTTC. Amino acid sequence: CASSLAVLGGGRTPYEQYF.

The chain couples TRBV19 to TRBJ2-3, with D perhaps TRBD1 (6 bases). The CDR3 length is 13 residues. V was shortened by 7 bases and J by 6 bases, with 14 bases between the two germline ends. Germline V gene lookup returns CDR1 LNHDA and CDR2 SQIVND (reference sequence). In DNA, the CDR3 is TGTGCCAGTACTGGGACCGGACAGGATACGCAGTATTTT. It specifies CASTGTGQDTQYF. The full variable domain, completed using reference TRBV19 and TRBJ2-3, is DGGITQSPKYLFRKEGQNVTLSCEQNLNHDAMYWYRQDPGQGLRLIYYSQIVNDFQKGDIAEGYSVSREKKESFPLTVTSAQKNPTAFYLCASTGTGQDTQYFGPGTRLTVL.

The rearrangement joins TRBV29-1 to TRBJ1-2; no definite D call. The V and J ends lost 3 bases and 4 bases respectively, with 9 bases between them. From germline, CDR1 is SQVTM and CDR2 ANQGSEA. This CDR3 region has 12 residues. The CDR3 region has the DNA TGCAGCGTTGAGTGGGCAAGCTATGGCTACACCTTC. This encodes CSVEWASYGYTF.

The chain employs TRBV5-4 and TRBJ2-1; 7 bases align to TRBD2. Germline V gene lookup returns CDR1 SGHNT and CDR2 YYREEE (reference sequence). The ends lost 5 bases at V and 2 bases at J; junction bases unmatched: 10. The CDR3 length is 16 residues. In nucleotides, the CDR3 is TGTGCCAGCAGTCGATCCGCCGGACTAGCCTACAATGAGCAGTTCTTC. Translation: CASSRSAGLAYNEQFF.

This sequence joins TRBV19 and TRBJ2-4; D is perhaps TRBD1 (6 bases). The germline V gene encodes CDR1 LNHDA and CDR2 SQIVND (reference sequence). Between the trimmed V and J ends, which lost 3 bases and 9 bases, there was a span of 18 bases. The CDR3 sequence is 15 residues long. The CDR3 protein is CASSILGVRGVIQYF. Here the CDR3 DNA reads TGTGCCAGTAGTATTTTAGGAGTCAGGGGAGTCATTCAGTACTTC.

CDR3 sequence (DNA): TGTGCCAGCAGGGGGCCCACAGATACGCAGTATTTT. Amino acid sequence: CASRGPTDTQYF. The rearrangement uses TRBV12-3 or TRBV12-4 and TRBJ2-3; maybe TRBD1 (5 bases). The CDR3 loop spans 12 amino acids. Trimming took off 6 bases at V and 2 bases at J, with 6 bases between the two ends.

This chain joins TRBV13 and TRBJ1-2, with 7 positions matching TRBD1. The CDR3 runs to 15 residues. V was pared by 5 bases and J by 7 bases, with 13 bases of the junction left unmatched. The germline V gene encodes CDR1 PRHDT and CDR2 FYEKMQ (reference sequence). The CDR3 loop reads CASSQEDRVNGGYTF. The DNA for the CDR3 is TGTGCCAGCAGCCAAGAAGACAGGGTGAACGGTGGCTACACCTTC.

This chain joins TRBV12-3 or TRBV12-4 and TRBJ2-5; no reliable D call. V lost 3 bases, J lost 7 bases, and 9 bases lay in between. The length of the CDR3 is 12 residues. The CDR3 DNA is TGTGCCAGCAGTTTCAACTCGGGGACCCAGTACTTC. Its protein product is CASSFNSGTQYF.

V usage is TRBV2 and J usage is TRBJ1-2; 7 positions agree with TRBD1. Trimming cost V 4 bases and J 5 bases; bases outside gene matches: 10. This CDR3 has 15 amino acids. Germline V gene sequence: CDR1 SNHLY, CDR2 FYNNEI. As DNA, the CDR3 is TGTGCCAGCAGTGCTCGACAGGGCTCCTTTTATGGCTACACCTTC. Translation gives CASSARQGSFYGYTF.

The V and J genes are TRBV3-1 (or the pseudogene TRBV3-2) and TRBJ1-2, with a possible D match to TRBD1 (5 bases). Trimming took 4 bases from V and 4 from J, leaving 19 bases between them. Germline lookup yields CDR1 LGHDT and CDR2 YNNKEL (reference sequence). The CDR3 is made up of 16 amino acids. The CDR3 DNA reads as TGTGCCAGCAGCCCGCCGACTGGCAGGACATTCTATGGCTACACCTTC. Translation: CASSPPTGRTFYGYTF.

This clone has only a few counts. The genes are TRBV24-1 and TRBJ2-1; D is uncertain. CDR3 length equals 14 residues. Looked up from germline, CDR1 is KGHDR and CDR2 is SFDVKD. Trimming removed 1 base from V and 10 bases from J, with 13 bases in between. The CDR3 nucleotides are TGTGCCACCAGTGATTTCCCTAGAATTGGGGAGCAGTTCTTC. It is translated as CATSDFPRIGEQFF.

This clone occurred once. The chain recombines TRBV18 with TRBJ2-6, with D possibly being TRBD2 (5 bases). CDR1 is KGHSH, CDR2 LQKENI, per germline. Trimming shortened V by 0 bases and J by 0 bases, and 18 bases separated the two germline ends. CDR3 length: 20 residues. In DNA form, the CDR3 reads TGTGCCAGCTCACCACCAAAATCGGGGTTTCCGCACTCTGGGGCCAACGTCCTGACTTTC. The encoded protein is CASSPPKSGFPHSGANVLTF.

The rearrangement uses TRBV5-8 and TRBJ2-6, with D possibly TRBD1 on 5 matching bases. This CDR3 is 19 amino acids long. Germline V gene sequence: CDR1 SGHTS, CDR2 YDEGEE. V lost 3 bases, J lost 0 bases, and 19 bases lay in between. CDR3 in DNA: TGTGCCAGCAGCTGGTATATGCGACAGTCTTTCTCTGGGGCCAACGTCCTGACTTTC. Protein sequence: CASSWYMRQSFSGANVLTF.

The rearrangement links TRBV6-5 to TRBJ1-2, with D maybe TRBD1 (6 bases). V was cut by 7 bases and J by 5 bases, with 8 bases left in between. Germline lookup yields CDR1 MNHEY and CDR2 SVGAGI. The CDR3 has 11 amino acids. CDR3 sequence (DNA): TGTGCCAGCACACAGGGATATGGCTACACCTTC. This codes for CASTQGYGYTF.

V and J are TRBV5-4 and TRBJ2-1; the match to TRBD2 covers 8 bases. Looked up from germline, CDR1 is SGHNT and CDR2 is YYREEE (reference sequence). Trimming cost V 0 bases and J 2 bases; bases outside gene matches: 1. The CDR3 totals 15 residues. The DNA of the CDR3 is TGTGCCAGCAGCTTGGGGCGGGGGGCCTACAATGAGCAGTTCTTC. This translates into CASSLGRGAYNEQFF.

The chain is built from TRBV14 and TRBJ1-1, with D unclear. Trimming took 3 bases from V and 4 from J, leaving 15 bases between them. CDR3 length: 15 amino acids. Germline V gene sequence: CDR1 SGHDN, CDR2 FVKESK. CDR3 sequence reads: CASSHNGLGSTEAFF. The CDR3 DNA reads TGTGCCAGCAGCCATAATGGACTGGGGAGCACTGAAGCTTTCTTT.

This clone was observed a handful of times. The chain employs TRBV28 and TRBJ2-2; 9 bases are a match to TRBD2. The CDR3 is 17 residues long. Germline CDR1 reads MDHEN; CDR2 reads SYDVKM. Losses at the gene ends were 2 bases for V and 7 bases for J; bases not matched to a gene: 11. CDR3 nucleotide sequence: TGTGCCAGCAGTTTACGGGCTAGCGGGGTGTCGGTCGGGGAGCTGTTTTTT. It yields the protein CASSLRASGVSVGELFF.

The chain recombines TRBV7-9 with TRBJ2-7, with 7 bases fitting TRBD1. The ends lost 5 bases at V and 7 bases at J; junction bases unmatched: 17. There are 16 residues in the CDR3. Germline V gives CDR1 SEHNR, CDR2 FQNEAQ (reference sequence). In DNA form, the CDR3 reads TGTGCCAGCAGCGAGGGTCGGACAGGAAGAGATTGGGAGCAGTACTTC. This translates into CASSEGRTGRDWEQYF.

The sample holds a few counts of this clone. The V gene is TRBV19, the J gene TRBJ1-2; perhaps TRBD1 as D (6 bases). Germline V CDR1 and CDR2: LNHDA, SQIVND (reference sequence). The CDR3 totals 16 residues. With 5 bases removed from V and 0 bases from J, the gap between germline ends came to 16 bases. CDR3: CASSPTPRGANYGYTF. CDR3 nucleotide sequence: TGTGCCAGTAGTCCGACCCCCAGGGGTGCTAACTATGGCTACACCTTC.